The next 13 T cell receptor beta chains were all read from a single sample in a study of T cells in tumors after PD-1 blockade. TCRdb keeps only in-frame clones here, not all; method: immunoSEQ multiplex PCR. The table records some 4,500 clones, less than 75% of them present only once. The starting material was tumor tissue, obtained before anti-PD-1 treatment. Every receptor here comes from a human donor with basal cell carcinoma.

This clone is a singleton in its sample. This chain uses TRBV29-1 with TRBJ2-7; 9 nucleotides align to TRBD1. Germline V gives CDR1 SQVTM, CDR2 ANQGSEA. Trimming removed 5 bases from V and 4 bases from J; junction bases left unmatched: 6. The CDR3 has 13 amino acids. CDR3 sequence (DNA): TGCAGCGTTTGGACAGGGGAGAGGTACGAGCAGTACTTC. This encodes CSVWTGERYEQYF.

The CDR3 DNA sequence: TGTGCCAGTAGTAAGAACCAGGGTGGGAGCACAGATACGCAGTATTTT. It encodes CASSKNQGGSTDTQYF. The chain has TRBV19 and TRBJ2-3; tentative D call: TRBD1 (5 bases). V was pared by 4 bases and J by 0 bases, with 14 bases between. CDR3 size: 16 residues. Per the germline V gene, CDR1 is LNHDA and CDR2 is SQIVND (reference sequence). Together with reference TRBV19 and TRBJ2-3, the CDR3 gives the full variable domain: DGGITQSPKYLFRKEGQNVTLSCEQNLNHDAMYWYRQDPGQGLRLIYYSQIVNDFQKGDIAEGYSVSREKKESFPLTVTSAQKNPTAFYLCASSKNQGGSTDTQYFGPGTRLTVL.

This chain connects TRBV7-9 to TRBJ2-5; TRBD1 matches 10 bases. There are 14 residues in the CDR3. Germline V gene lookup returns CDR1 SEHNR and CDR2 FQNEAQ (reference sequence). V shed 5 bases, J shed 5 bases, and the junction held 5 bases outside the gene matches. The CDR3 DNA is TGTGCCAGCAGCCCGACAGGGGGCGGGGAGACCCAGTACTTC. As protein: CASSPTGGGETQYF.

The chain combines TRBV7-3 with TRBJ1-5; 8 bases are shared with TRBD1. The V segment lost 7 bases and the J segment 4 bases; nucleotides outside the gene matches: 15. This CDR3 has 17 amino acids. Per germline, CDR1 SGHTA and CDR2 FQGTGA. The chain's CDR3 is CASIPWPGDRGNQPQHF. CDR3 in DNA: TGTGCCAGCATCCCCTGGCCGGGAGACAGGGGAAATCAGCCCCAGCATTTT. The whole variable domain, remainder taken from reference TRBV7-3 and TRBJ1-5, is GAGVSQTPSNKVTEKGKYVELRCDPISGHTALYWYRQSLGQGPEFLIYFQGTGAADDSGLPNDRFFAVRPEGSVSTLKIQRTERGDSAVYLCASIPWPGDRGNQPQHFGDGTRLSIL.

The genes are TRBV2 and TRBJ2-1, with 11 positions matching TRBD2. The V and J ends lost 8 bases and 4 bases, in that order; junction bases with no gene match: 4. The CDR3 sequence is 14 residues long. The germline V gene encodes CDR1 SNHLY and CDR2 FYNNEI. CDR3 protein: CASARLAGYNEQFF. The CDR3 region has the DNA TGTGCCAGCGCAAGACTAGCGGGGTACAATGAGCAGTTCTTC. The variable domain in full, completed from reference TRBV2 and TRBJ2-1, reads EPEVTQTPSHQVTQMGQEVILRCVPISNHLYFYWYRQILGQKVEFLVSFYNNEISEKSEIFDDQFSVERPDGSNFTLKIRSTKLEDSAMYFCASARLAGYNEQFFGPGTRLTVL.

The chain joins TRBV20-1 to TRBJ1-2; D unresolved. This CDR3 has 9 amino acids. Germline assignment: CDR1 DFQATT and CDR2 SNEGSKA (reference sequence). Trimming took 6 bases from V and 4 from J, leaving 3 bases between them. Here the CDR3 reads CSAPYGYTF. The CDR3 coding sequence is TGCAGTGCACCCTATGGCTACACCTTC.

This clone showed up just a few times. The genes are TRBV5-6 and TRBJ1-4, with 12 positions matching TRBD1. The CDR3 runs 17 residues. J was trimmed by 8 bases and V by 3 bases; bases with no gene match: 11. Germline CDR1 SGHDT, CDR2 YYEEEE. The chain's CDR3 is CASSSPGQGAGREKLFF. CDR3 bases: TGTGCCAGCAGCTCCCCGGGACAGGGGGCGGGAAGGGAAAAACTGTTTTTT.

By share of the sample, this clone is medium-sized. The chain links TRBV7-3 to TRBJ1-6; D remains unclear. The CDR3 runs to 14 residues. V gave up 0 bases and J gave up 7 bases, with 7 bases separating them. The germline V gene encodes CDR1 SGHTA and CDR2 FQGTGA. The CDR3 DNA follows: TGTGCCAGCAGCTTAACGGGCCCAAATTCACCCCTCCACTTT. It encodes CASSLTGPNSPLHF.

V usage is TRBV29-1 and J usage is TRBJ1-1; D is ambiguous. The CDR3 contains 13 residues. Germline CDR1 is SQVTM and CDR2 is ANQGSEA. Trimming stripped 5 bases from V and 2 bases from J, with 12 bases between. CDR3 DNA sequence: TGCAGCGTTCGGCTGGGAGGAAACACTGAAGCTTTCTTT. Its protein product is CSVRLGGNTEAFF.

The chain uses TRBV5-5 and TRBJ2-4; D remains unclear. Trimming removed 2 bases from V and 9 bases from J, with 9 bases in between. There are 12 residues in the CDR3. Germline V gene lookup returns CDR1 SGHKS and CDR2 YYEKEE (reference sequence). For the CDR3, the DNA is TGTGCCAGCAGCTTAGAATTGGGCATTCAGTACTTC. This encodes CASSLELGIQYF.

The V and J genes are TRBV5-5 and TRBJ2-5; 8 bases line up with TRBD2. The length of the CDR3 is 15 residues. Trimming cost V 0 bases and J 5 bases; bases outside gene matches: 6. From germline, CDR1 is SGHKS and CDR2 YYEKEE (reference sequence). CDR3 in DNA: TGTGCCAGCAGCTTGGCGGGGGGGGCTCACGAGACCCAGTACTTC. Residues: CASSLAGGAHETQYF.

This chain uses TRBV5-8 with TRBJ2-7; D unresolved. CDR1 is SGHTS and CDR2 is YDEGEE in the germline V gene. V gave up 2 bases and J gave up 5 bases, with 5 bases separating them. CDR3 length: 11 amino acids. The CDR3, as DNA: TGTGCCAGCAGCTTAGCCCACGAGCAGTACTTC. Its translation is CASSLAHEQYF.

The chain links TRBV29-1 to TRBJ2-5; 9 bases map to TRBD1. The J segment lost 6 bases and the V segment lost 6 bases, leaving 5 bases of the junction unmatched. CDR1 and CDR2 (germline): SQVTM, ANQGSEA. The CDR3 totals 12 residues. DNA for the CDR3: TGCAGCGTCCAGGACAGGGGAAAGACCCAGTACTTC. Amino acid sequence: CSVQDRGKTQYF.